Presented here are 13 T cell receptor beta chains from one specimen sequenced in a study of cytomegalovirus exposure and HLA in healthy donors. The PCR employed 60 Vbeta primers together with 13 Jbeta primers. Data came from immunoSEQ multiplex PCR; TCRdb stores just in-frame clones and leaves some out. The sample carries approximately 190,000 clones, 80% to 90% recorded once. Sequencing was performed on PBMCs. Receptors originate from a man aged 35 to 55 in good health and CMV-seropositive.

The rearrangement links TRBV7-9 to TRBJ1-2; TRBD1 is a possible D gene (5 bases). The CDR3 is 17 residues long. The germline gives CDR1 SEHNR, CDR2 FQNEAQ (reference sequence). The ends were cut back, 5 bases at V and 2 bases at J, with 21 bases in the middle. CDR3 nucleotides: TGTGCCAGCAGCCCGCTCGGGGGGAGTTCCGCAAACTATGGCTACACCTTC. Residues: CASSPLGGSSANYGYTF.

The chain has TRBV5-1 and TRBJ2-7; D is possibly TRBD2 (6 bases). CDR3 length: 13 residues. Trimming removed 3 bases at V and 4 bases at J, with 11 bases between. Per germline, CDR1 SGHRS and CDR2 YFSETQ. CDR3 bases: TGCGCCAGCAGCTCGCCGGGGGTTTACGAGCAGTACTTC. This gives the protein CASSSPGVYEQYF.

This clone was counted between two and nine times. The CDR3 DNA reads TGTGCCAGCAGTCACTACGAGCAGTACTTC. Its protein is CASSHYEQYF. This chain connects TRBV6-1 to TRBJ2-7; no definite D call. The CDR3 spans 10 residues. In germline, CDR1 is MNHNS, CDR2 SASEGT. Deletions cut 5 bases from V and 3 bases from J, with 2 bases between.

The chain recombines TRBV15 with TRBJ1-4, with 8 bases aligning to TRBD1. Germline CDR1 and CDR2: LNHNV and YYDKDF (reference sequence). CDR3 length: 20 amino acids. Trimming took 0 bases from V and 3 from J; bases not matched to a gene: 15. The CDR3 nucleotides read TGTGCCACCAGCAGAGATTTTTGGGGGAGCCGGACAGGGTCTAATGAAAAACTGTTTTTT. It is translated as CATSRDFWGSRTGSNEKLFF.

This clone has just one count. The chain joins TRBV2 to TRBJ2-6; TRBD1 matches at 9 bases. This CDR3 has 15 residues. From germline, CDR1 is SNHLY and CDR2 FYNNEI. V lost 11 bases and J lost 0; bases outside the gene matches: 5. CDR3 protein: CAEGQGGSGANVLTF. Written as DNA, the CDR3 is TGTGCCGAGGGACAGGGAGGCTCTGGGGCCAACGTCCTGACTTTC.

The chain has TRBV21-1 and TRBJ2-3; TRBD1, the table's D call, lacks a check against the DNA. TRBV21-1 is listed as a pseudogene. CDR3 length equals 16 residues. CDR3: CASSKVRGSSTDTQYF. As DNA, the CDR3 is TGTGCCAGCAGCAAAGTAAGGGGTTCTAGCACAGATACGCAGTATTTT.

The chain has TRBV28 and TRBJ2-1, with 10 bases that match TRBD2. The CDR3 totals 15 residues. V was clipped by 7 bases and J by 6 bases; unmatched bases: 9. Germline V CDR1 and CDR2: MDHEN, SYDVKM. CDR3 in DNA: TGTGCCAGCACCCTGGGACTAGCGCCCGTCAATGAGCAGTTCTTC. Protein: CASTLGLAPVNEQFF.

This clone was observed once. The CDR3 protein is CASSFTGSAEAFF. In DNA, the CDR3 is TGTGCCAGCAGCTTTACAGGGTCCGCTGAAGCTTTCTTT. This chain uses TRBV7-9 with TRBJ1-1; possible D gene TRBD1, 6 bases. This CDR3 has 13 amino acids. The V gene lost 3 bases and the J gene lost 6 bases, with 11 bases spanning the gap. Germline V gene lookup returns CDR1 SEHNR and CDR2 FQNEAQ (reference sequence). The full variable domain, completed using reference TRBV7-9 and TRBJ1-1, is DTGVSQNPRHKITKRGQNVTFRCDPISEHNRLYWYRQTLGQGPEFLTYFQNEAQLEKSRLLSDRFSAERPKGSFSTLEIQRTEQGDSAMYLCASSFTGSAEAFFGQGTRLTVV.

The chain uses TRBV5-4 and TRBJ2-7, with TRBD2 identical over 11 bases. V trimming: 9 bases; J trimming: 2 bases; junction bases outside the gene matches: 10. The CDR3 covers 15 residues. In germline, CDR1 is SGHNT, CDR2 YYREEE (reference sequence). CDR3 amino acids: CATKTSGSPTYEQYF. In DNA, the CDR3 is TGTGCCACCAAAACTAGCGGGAGTCCTACCTACGAGCAGTACTTC. The entire variable domain, with the rest obtained from reference TRBV5-4 and TRBJ2-7, is as follows: ETGVTQSPTHLIKTRGQQVTLRCSSQSGHNTVSWYQQALGQGPQFIFQYYREEENGRGNFPPRFSGLQFPNYSSELNVNALELDDSALYLCATKTSGSPTYEQYFGPGTRLTVT.

This clone was seen just once. Sequence at one end of the junction differs from germline and may be a read error. The genes are TRBV25-1 and TRBJ2-3; D gene uncertain. The germline CDR1 and CDR2 sequences are MGHDK and SYGVNS. The CDR3 runs to 13 residues. The CDR3 DNA reads as TGTGCCAGCAGTCTCCCGATCACAAATACGCAGTATTTT. This gives the protein CASSLPITNTQYF.

The rearrangement uses TRBV29-1 and TRBJ1-1, with 8 positions matching TRBD1. Germline V CDR1 and CDR2: SQVTM, ANQGSEA. The CDR3 runs to 12 residues. The J segment lost 4 bases and the V segment lost 6 bases, leaving 4 bases of the junction unmatched. CDR3: CSVATGGTEAFF. The CDR3 DNA sequence: TGCAGCGTCGCAACAGGGGGCACTGAAGCTTTCTTT.

The CDR3: CASKQGHEQYF. Written as DNA, the CDR3 is TGTGCCAGCAAACAGGGCCACGAGCAGTACTTC. This sequence joins TRBV2 and TRBJ2-7; a weak D match, TRBD1 (6 bases). Trimming cost V 7 bases and J 5 bases, with 9 bases left between them. The germline gives CDR1 SNHLY, CDR2 FYNNEI. The CDR3 totals 11 residues.

The rearrangement joins TRBV5-6 to TRBJ2-5; 7 nucleotides align to TRBD1. The V gene's germline CDR1 is SGHDT and CDR2 YYEEEE. The V segment lost 2 bases and the J segment 2 bases; nucleotides outside the gene matches: 3. The CDR3 spans 14 residues. The CDR3 DNA sequence: TGTGCCAGCAGCTTCCGGGACAGACAAGAGACCCAGTACTTC. This translates into CASSFRDRQETQYF.